This T cell receptor (beta chain) was documented in a study of T-cell reconstitution after alpha-beta-depleted transplantation in children (dated by TCRdb to the mid-2010s). Study-wide context: Using TCR repertoire profiling, the study quantitatively followed how T-cell immune reconstitution unfolded in children after TCRalphabeta/CD19-depleted allogeneic hematopoietic cell transplantation.

This clonotype was observed at least ten times. Which antigen it targets is not known. Base qualities are missing; no much larger clone stands one base away. The label giving this sample's treatment or condition can be read as: allogeneic hematopoietic cell transplantation with graft depleted of TCRalphabeta T cells and CD19 B cells. The transplant recipients were children given TCRalphabeta/CD19-depleted allogeneic hematopoietic cell grafts. General study outcomes and caveats: Over the following months the frequencies of hyperexpanded clones went down, and after one year T-cell counts and TCRbeta diversity were mostly credited to newly produced T cells. The apparently early alphabetaT-cell count recovery about two months after transplant was reportedly dependent on only several hundred rapidly expanded clones derived from non-depleted graft cells. In some patients, high TCRbeta diversity at day 60 was attributed to recipient T cells and intrathymic progenitors that had survived conditioning.

Including cysteine and phenylalanine, the CDR3 has 16 amino acids. Just CDR3 DNA is preserved here, 48 bases in frame from base 1. The germline V end is reduced by 0 bases and the J end by 3 bases; junction bases left unmatched: 3. CDR1 and CDR2, looked up from the germline V gene, are SGDLS and YYNGEE. Libraries came from PCR. Sequencing relied on an Illumina HiSeq 2500. TCR library preparation used molecular barcoding, with unique molecular identifiers applied to normalize quantification of the TCRbeta repertoire. TCRdb took the public reads, trimmed them with fastp at Q25, ran MiXCR for clone calling and kept in-frame beta chains. CDR3 protein sequences are deduplicated, and each keeps its most common genes and DNA. Recorded for this sample are 670,000 or so distinct CDR3 sequences; about an eighth of them occurred a single time. 0.79% of the sample rests with the top ten.

The sequencing used PBMCs, collected before TCRalphabeta/CD19-depleted stem cell transplant. This receptor was taken from a girl between 2 and 10 years old with congenital amegakaryocytic thrombocytopenia, due to receive a stem cell transplant. The chain was built from TRBV9 and TRBJ2-1; TRBD2 fits 10 bases in the junction. The CDR3 has the sequence CASSVGTSGHYNEQFF. In nucleotide form, the sequence is TGTGCCAGCAGCGTAGGGACTAGCGGCCACTACAATGAGCAGTTCTTC.